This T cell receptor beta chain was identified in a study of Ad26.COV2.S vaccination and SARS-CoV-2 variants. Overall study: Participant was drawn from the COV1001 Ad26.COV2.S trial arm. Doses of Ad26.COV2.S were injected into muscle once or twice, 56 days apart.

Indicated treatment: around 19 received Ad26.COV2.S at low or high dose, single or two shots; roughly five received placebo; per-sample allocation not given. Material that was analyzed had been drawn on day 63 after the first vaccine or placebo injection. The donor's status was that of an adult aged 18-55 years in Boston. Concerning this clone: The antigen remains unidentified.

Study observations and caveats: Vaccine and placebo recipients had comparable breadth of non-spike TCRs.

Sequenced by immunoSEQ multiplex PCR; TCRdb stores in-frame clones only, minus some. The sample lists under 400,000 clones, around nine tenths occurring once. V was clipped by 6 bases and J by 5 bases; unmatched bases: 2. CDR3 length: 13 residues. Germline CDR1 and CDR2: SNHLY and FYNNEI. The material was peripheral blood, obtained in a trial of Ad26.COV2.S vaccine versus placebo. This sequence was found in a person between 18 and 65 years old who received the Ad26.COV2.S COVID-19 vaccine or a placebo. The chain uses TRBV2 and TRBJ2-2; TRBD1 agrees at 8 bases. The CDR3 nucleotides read TGTGCCAGCAGACAGGGGGGAACCGGGGAGCTGTTTTTT. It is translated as CASRQGGTGELFF. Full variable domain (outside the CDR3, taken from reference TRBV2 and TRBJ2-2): EPEVTQTPSHQVTQMGQEVILRCVPISNHLYFYWYRQILGQKVEFLVSFYNNEISEKSEIFDDQFSVERPDGSNFTLKIRSTKLEDSAMYFCASRQGGTGELFFGEGSRLTVL.